One sample yielded the 9 T cell receptor beta chains listed below, sequenced in a study of T cells in Graves' hyperthyroidism and ophthalmopathy (dated by TCRdb to 2018 to 2020). The library was built by means of multiplex PCR. The sample was run on an Illumina HiSeq 2000. The TCR beta CDR3 regions were amplified from the RNA transcripts. The first round of RT-PCR for the TCR CDR3 was performed with the HTBI primer set and the Qiagen OneStep RT-PCR kit. Using fastp trimming at Q25 and MiXCR clonotype assembly, TCRdb reanalyzed the public sequencing data and kept in-frame beta chains. Here each entry gathers all rows of one CDR3 protein and keeps the most common genes and DNA. Here the sample has about 840,000 distinct CDR3 sequences; 35% to 45% occur a single time. In total, the top ten clones hold 8% to 9% of the sample. Sample: blood. All receptors derive from a man aged 18 to 30 with Graves' hyperthyroidism.

For the CDR3, the DNA is TGTGCCAGCAGCAACAGCACCTACGCGTCCTCCTACGAGCAGTACTTC. Its translation: CASSNSTYASSYEQYF. The gene calls are TRBV2 and TRBJ2-7, with unresolved D. Deletions cut 6 bases from V and 0 bases from J, with 18 bases between. The CDR3 consists of 16 residues. Germline V gene sequence: CDR1 SNHLY, CDR2 FYNNEI.

Of note for this clonotype: The CDR3 does not close with the conserved phenylalanine or tryptophan, likely indicating a read error. The CDR3 region has the DNA TGTGCCAGCAGCTTAAACACAGGGGGAAATTCACCCCTCCACCTT. Amino acids: CASSLNTGGNSPLHL. The chain is built from TRBV7-3 and TRBJ1-6, with TRBD1 matching 8 bases. Germline loops: CDR1 SGHTA, CDR2 FQGTGA. Trimming at V came to 1 base and at J to 7 bases, leaving 3 bases not matched to a gene. The CDR3 length is 15 residues.

This chain joins TRBV25-1 and TRBJ2-5, with 13 bases lining up with TRBD2. Unmatched junction bases numbered 1, after V lost 3 bases and J lost 3 bases. CDR1 is MGHDK and CDR2 is SYGVNS in the germline V gene. CDR3 length: 15 amino acids. In DNA form, the CDR3 reads TGTGCCAGCAGTGAGGGGACTAGCGGGGAAGAGACCCAGTACTTC. Encoded protein: CASSEGTSGEETQYF.

This clonotype was detected ten times or more. The chain combines TRBV2 with TRBJ1-5, with D perhaps TRBD1 (5 bases). V was trimmed by 2 bases and J by 10 bases, leaving 18 bases between them. The length of the CDR3 is 15 residues. Germline CDR1 reads SNHLY; CDR2 reads FYNNEI. CDR3 DNA sequence: TGTGCCAGCAGTGAATATGGGACGGGAGTGGTACCCCAGCATTTT. Translating gives CASSEYGTGVVPQHF.

This clonotype has ten or more counts. This sequence joins TRBV25-1 and TRBJ1-5; D gene uncertain. CDR1 MGHDK and CDR2 SYGVNS come from the germline V gene. The CDR3 loop spans 14 amino acids. V lost 6 bases to trimming and J lost 5 bases, with 14 bases between them. The CDR3 region has the DNA TGTGCCAGCAGGGCCCCGGGAGGGCATCAGCCCCAGCATTTT. Protein sequence: CASRAPGGHQPQHF.

This clonotype was observed a handful of times. This sequence joins TRBV6-5 and TRBJ1-2; the match to TRBD1 covers 7 bases. The CDR3 covers 13 residues. Germline V CDR1 and CDR2: MNHEY, SVGAGI. V dropped 5 bases and J dropped 4; count of bases not matched to a gene: 4. The CDR3 DNA reads as TGTGCCAGCAGTACAGGGGTCAGCTATGGCTACACCTTC. Protein product: CASSTGVSYGYTF.

V is TRBV19 and J is TRBJ2-7; D may correspond to TRBD1 or TRBD2 (5 bases each). Germline V gene sequence: CDR1 LNHDA, CDR2 SQIVND (reference sequence). V lost 5 bases and J lost 2, with 16 bases in between. The CDR3 has 15 amino acids. CDR3 DNA sequence: TGTGCCAGTAGTGCAAGCCTGGGGGAAACCTACGAGCAGTACTTC. Residues: CASSASLGETYEQYF.

Only a few counts were recorded for this clonotype. The J gene is TRBJ2-7, the V gene TRBV5-1; D not certain. This CDR3 contains 13 residues. The germline gives CDR1 SGHRS, CDR2 YFSETQ. V shed 5 bases and J shed 6 bases, with 15 bases lying between them. The CDR3 spells CASSYSGLPEQYF. As DNA, the CDR3 is TGCGCCAGCAGTTATTCTGGCCTCCCCGAGCAGTACTTC.

The J gene is TRBJ1-1, the V gene TRBV12-3 or TRBV12-4; TRBD1 agrees at 7 bases. The length of the CDR3 is 15 residues. Germline trimming cut 6 bases from V and 6 bases from J; bases unmatched to any gene: 13. The CDR3: CASRGRGAHRPEAFF. As DNA, the CDR3 is TGTGCCAGCAGGGGCAGGGGGGCGCATAGGCCTGAAGCTTTCTTT.